The source of this T cell receptor beta chain is a study of pediatric ulcerative colitis. Profiled with immunoSEQ multiplex PCR; TCRdb holds only in-frame clones, not every one. The table lists approximately 32,000 clones, around 80% of them singletons. Study-wide results and limits: Repertoires came from total lymphocyte DNA, so rare subsets like regulatory T cells may be missed. Compared with controls, ulcerative colitis showed greater blood-rectum clone sharing. All ulcerative colitis patients, but no controls, carried a couple of rectal clonotypes.

On this clone itself: The antigen is unknown.

The sample comprised blood. The sequence derives from a boy aged 5-17 years with severe ulcerative colitis.

The DNA of the CDR3 is TGCGCCAGCAGCTTATTACAGGGGGCCGGCTATGGCTACACCTTC. Translated, it gives CASSLLQGAGYGYTF. The V gene is TRBV5-1, the J gene TRBJ1-2, with 9 bases matching TRBD1. Germline V gene lookup returns CDR1 SGHRS and CDR2 YFSETQ. This CDR3 has 15 residues. V gave up 2 bases and J gave up 4 bases; unmatched junction bases: 6.